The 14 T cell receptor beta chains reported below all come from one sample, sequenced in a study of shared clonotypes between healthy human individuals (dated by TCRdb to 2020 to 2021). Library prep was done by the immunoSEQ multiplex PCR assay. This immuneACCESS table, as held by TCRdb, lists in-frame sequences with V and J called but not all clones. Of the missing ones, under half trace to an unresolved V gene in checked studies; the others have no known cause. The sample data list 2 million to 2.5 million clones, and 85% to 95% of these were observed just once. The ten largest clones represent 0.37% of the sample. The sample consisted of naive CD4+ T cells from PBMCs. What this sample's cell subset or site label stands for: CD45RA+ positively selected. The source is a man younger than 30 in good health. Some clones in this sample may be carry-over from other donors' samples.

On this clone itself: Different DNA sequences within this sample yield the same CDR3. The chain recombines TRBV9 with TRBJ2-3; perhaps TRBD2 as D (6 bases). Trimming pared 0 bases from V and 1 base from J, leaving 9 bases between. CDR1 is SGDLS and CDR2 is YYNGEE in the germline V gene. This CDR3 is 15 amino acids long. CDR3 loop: CASSVGGGGTDTQYF. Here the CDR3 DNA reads TGTGCCAGCAGCGTAGGGGGCGGGGGCACAGATACGCAGTATTTT. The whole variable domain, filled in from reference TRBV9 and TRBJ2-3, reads DSGVTQTPKHLITATGQRVTLRCSPRSGDLSVYWYQQSLDQGLQFLIQYYNGEERAKGNILERFSAQQFPDLHSELNLSSLELGDSALYFCASSVGGGGTDTQYFGPGTRLTVL.

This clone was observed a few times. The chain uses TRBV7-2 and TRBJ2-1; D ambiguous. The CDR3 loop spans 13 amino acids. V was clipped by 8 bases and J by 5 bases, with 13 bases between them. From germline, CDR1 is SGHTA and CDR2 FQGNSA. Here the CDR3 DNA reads TGTGCCAGCCGCCGGGCCTTAAACAATGAGCAGTTCTTC. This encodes CASRRALNNEQFF.

The DNA for the CDR3 is TGTGCCAGCAGTTACTGGGCCGGGTCGGCCACTGAAGCTTTCTTT. Residues: CASSYWAGSATEAFF. The chain has TRBV6-5 and TRBJ1-1, with D hard to call. V was trimmed by 1 base and J by 4 bases, leaving 13 bases between them. CDR3 size: 15 residues. From germline, CDR1 is MNHEY and CDR2 SVGAGI.

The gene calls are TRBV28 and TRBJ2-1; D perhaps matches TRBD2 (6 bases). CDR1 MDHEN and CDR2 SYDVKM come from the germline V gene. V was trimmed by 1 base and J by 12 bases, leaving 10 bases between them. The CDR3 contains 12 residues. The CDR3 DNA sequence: TGTGCCAGCAGTTTATTAGCCGGGGGGCAGTTCTTC. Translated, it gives CASSLLAGGQFF.

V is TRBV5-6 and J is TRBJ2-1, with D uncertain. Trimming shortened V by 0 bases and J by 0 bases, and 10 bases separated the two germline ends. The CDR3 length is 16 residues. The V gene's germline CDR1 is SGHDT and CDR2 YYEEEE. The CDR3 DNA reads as TGTGCCAGCAGCTTGGGACCGATGAGCTCCTACAATGAGCAGTTCTTC. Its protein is CASSLGPMSSYNEQFF. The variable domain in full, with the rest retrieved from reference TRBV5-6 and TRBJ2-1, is DAGVTQSPTHLIKTRGQQVTLRCSPKSGHDTVSWYQQALGQGPQFIFQYYEEEERQRGNFPDRFSGHQFPNYSSELNVNALLLGDSALYLCASSLGPMSSYNEQFFGPGTRLTVL.

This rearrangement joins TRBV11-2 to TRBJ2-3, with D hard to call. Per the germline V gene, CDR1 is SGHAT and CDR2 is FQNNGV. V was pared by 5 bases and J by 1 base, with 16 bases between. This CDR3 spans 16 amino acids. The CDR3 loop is CASSPTSRSGTDTQYF. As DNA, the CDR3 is TGTGCCAGCAGCCCTACCTCCCGATCTGGCACAGATACGCAGTATTTT.

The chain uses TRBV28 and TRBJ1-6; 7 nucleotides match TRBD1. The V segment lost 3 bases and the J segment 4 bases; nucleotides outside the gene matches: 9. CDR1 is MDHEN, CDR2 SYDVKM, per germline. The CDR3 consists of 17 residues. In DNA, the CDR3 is TGTGCCAGCAGTTTTAACCCGACAGGGAATTATAATTCACCCCTCCACTTT. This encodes CASSFNPTGNYNSPLHF.

In nucleotides, the CDR3 is TGCGCCAGCAGCCAAGAGGGGGGACTTTCCTACAATGAGCAGTTCTTC. This translates into CASSQEGGLSYNEQFF. The chain links TRBV4-3 to TRBJ2-1; D is perhaps TRBD2 (6 bases). This CDR3 has 16 amino acids. V was clipped by 0 bases and J by 1 base, with 10 bases between them. CDR1 LGHNA and CDR2 YSLEER come from the germline V gene.

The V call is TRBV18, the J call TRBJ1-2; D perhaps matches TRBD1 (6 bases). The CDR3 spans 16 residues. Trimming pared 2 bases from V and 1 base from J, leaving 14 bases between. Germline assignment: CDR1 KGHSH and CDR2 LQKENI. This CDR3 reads CASSPGGASGNYGYTF. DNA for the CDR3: TGTGCCAGCTCACCAGGGGGCGCCTCGGGTAACTATGGCTACACCTTC.

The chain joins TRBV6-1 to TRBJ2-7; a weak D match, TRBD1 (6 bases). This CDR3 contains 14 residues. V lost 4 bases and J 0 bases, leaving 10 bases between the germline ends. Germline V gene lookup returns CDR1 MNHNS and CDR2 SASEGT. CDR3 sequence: CASSGGLSSYEQYF. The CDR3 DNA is TGTGCCAGCAGTGGGGGGCTAAGCTCCTACGAGCAGTACTTC.

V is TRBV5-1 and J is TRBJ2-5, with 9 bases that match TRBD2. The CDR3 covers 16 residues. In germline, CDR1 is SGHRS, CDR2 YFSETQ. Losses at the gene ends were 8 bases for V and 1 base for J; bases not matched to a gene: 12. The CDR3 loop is CASTRGAGGLQETQYF. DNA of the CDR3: TGCGCCAGTACCAGAGGAGCGGGAGGCCTCCAAGAGACCCAGTACTTC.

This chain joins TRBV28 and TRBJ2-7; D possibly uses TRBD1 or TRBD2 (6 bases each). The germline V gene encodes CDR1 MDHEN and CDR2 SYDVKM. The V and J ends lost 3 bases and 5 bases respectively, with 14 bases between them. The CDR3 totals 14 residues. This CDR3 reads CASSFVGGYHEQYF. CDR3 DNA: TGTGCCAGCAGTTTTGTAGGGGGGTACCACGAGCAGTACTTC. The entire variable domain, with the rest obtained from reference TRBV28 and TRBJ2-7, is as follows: DVKVTQSSRYLVKRTGEKVFLECVQDMDHENMFWYRQDPGLGLRLIYFSYDVKMKEKGDIPEGYSVSREKKERFSLILESASTNQTSMYLCASSFVGGYHEQYFGPGTRLTVT.

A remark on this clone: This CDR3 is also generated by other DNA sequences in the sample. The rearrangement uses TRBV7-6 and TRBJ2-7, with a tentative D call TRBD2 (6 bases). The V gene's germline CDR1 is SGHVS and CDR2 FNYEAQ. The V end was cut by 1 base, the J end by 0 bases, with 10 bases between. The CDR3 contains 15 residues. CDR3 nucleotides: TGTGCCAGCAGCTTAGGCGCGGGACGCTCCTACGAGCAGTACTTC. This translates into CASSLGAGRSYEQYF.

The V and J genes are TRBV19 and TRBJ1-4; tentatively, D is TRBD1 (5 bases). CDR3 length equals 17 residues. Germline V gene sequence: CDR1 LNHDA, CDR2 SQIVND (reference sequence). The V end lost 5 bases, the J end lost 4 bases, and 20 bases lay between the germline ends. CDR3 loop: CASSPPRRQTYNEKLFF. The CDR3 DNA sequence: TGTGCCAGTAGTCCCCCCCGAAGACAGACCTATAATGAAAAACTGTTTTTT.